Each of the 31 T cell receptor beta chains below was sequenced from the same sample in a study of siplizumab effects on memory and regulatory T cells (dated by TCRdb to about 2019). Library creation used the immunoSEQ multiplex PCR assay. Here the immuneACCESS table is served through TCRdb, limited to in-frame sequences with V and J called. Missing clones are a known gap in these copies; in checked studies unresolved V genes cover under half, and the rest lacks a known reason. Recorded for this sample are 80,000 to 130,000 clones; roughly 94% of them occurred a single time. The ten largest make up around 0.73% of the sample. Source material: Tregs sorted from blood. These receptors were taken from a human donor in good health.

V and J are TRBV5-6 and TRBJ2-7, with unresolved D. V was shortened by 4 bases and J by 3 bases, with 8 bases between the two germline ends. The CDR3 spans 12 residues. Germline V gives CDR1 SGHDT, CDR2 YYEEEE. DNA for the CDR3: TGTGCCAGCAGCCTCAACTACTACGAGCAGTACTTC. Protein product: CASSLNYYEQYF. Variable domain in full (rest from reference TRBV5-6 and TRBJ2-7): DAGVTQSPTHLIKTRGQQVTLRCSPKSGHDTVSWYQQALGQGPQFIFQYYEEEERQRGNFPDRFSGHQFPNYSSELNVNALLLGDSALYLCASSLNYYEQYFGPGTRLTVT.

The chain links TRBV19 to TRBJ2-7, with D perhaps matching TRBD1 (6 bases). Looked up from germline, CDR1 is LNHDA and CDR2 is SQIVND (reference sequence). The CDR3 runs 15 residues. The V end was cut by 3 bases, the J end by 2 bases, with 14 bases between. The CDR3 DNA reads as TGTGCCAGTAGTATCGCCGGGTCAGGGGCCTACGAGCAGTACTTC. Residues: CASSIAGSGAYEQYF.

This clone was detected a few times. V gene TRBV5-6 combines with J gene TRBJ2-7, with TRBD1 identical over 7 bases. CDR1 is SGHDT, CDR2 YYEEEE, per germline. With 5 bases clipped from V and 3 bases from J, the junction kept 8 bases outside the gene matches. This CDR3 has 14 residues. The CDR3: CASSMTGTDYEQYF. The CDR3 nucleotides read TGTGCCAGCAGTATGACCGGGACAGACTACGAGCAGTACTTC.

The V and J genes are TRBV19 and TRBJ2-7; D gene uncertain. Germline V CDR1 and CDR2: LNHDA, SQIVND (reference sequence). V lost 3 bases and J 0 bases, leaving 12 bases between the germline ends. The CDR3 extends over 15 amino acids. DNA of the CDR3: TGTGCCAGTAGTATGAGGTCCATGGGCTCCTACGAGCAGTACTTC. Translating it yields CASSMRSMGSYEQYF.

This chain links TRBV18 with TRBJ1-1; 8 bases match TRBD1. CDR3 length: 14 amino acids. Germline CDR1 KGHSH, CDR2 LQKENI. V gave up 5 bases and J gave up 2 bases; unmatched junction bases: 4. The chain's CDR3 is CASSSQGGNTEAFF. CDR3 bases: TGTGCCAGCTCATCACAGGGGGGTAACACTGAAGCTTTCTTT.

This rearrangement joins TRBV27 to TRBJ2-3; D not certain. CDR1 and CDR2 from the germline V gene are MNHEY and SMNVEV (reference sequence). Trimming took off 3 bases at V and 6 bases at J, with 19 bases between the two ends. This CDR3 region has 16 residues. The CDR3 bases are TGTGCCAGCAGTTTCGGTACTAACACTGGATCGGATACGCAGTATTTT. Protein sequence: CASSFGTNTGSDTQYF.

V usage is TRBV6-1 and J usage is TRBJ1-1; no clear D gene. From germline, CDR1 is MNHNS and CDR2 SASEGT. Trimming removed 8 bases at V and 4 bases at J, with 8 bases between. This CDR3 spans 11 amino acids. The CDR3 region is CASLRGTEAFF. CDR3 sequence (DNA): TGTGCCAGCCTCCGGGGCACTGAAGCTTTCTTT.

The genes are TRBV6-4 and TRBJ2-7; D uncertain. The length of the CDR3 is 13 residues. Trimming pared 6 bases from V and 6 bases from J, leaving 15 bases between. Germline CDR1 and CDR2: MRHNA and SNTAGT. The CDR3 nucleotides are TGTGCCAGCAGCCCTTTGGACGGTGGCGAGCAGTACTTC. Protein product: CASSPLDGGEQYF.

As DNA, the CDR3 is TGTGCCAGCAGCTTGGTAGGGTCCTACGAGCAGTACTTC. Protein sequence: CASSLVGSYEQYF. The chain couples TRBV5-4 to TRBJ2-7; D remains unclear. The V gene's germline CDR1 is SGHNT and CDR2 YYREEE (reference sequence). V was cut by 0 bases and J by 1 base, with 5 bases left in between. The CDR3 runs to 13 residues.

V and J are TRBV5-4 and TRBJ2-7; D is perhaps TRBD1 or TRBD2 (8 bases each). The CDR3 has 15 amino acids. Germline V CDR1 and CDR2: SGHNT, YYREEE (reference sequence). V lost 4 bases and J 2 bases, leaving 16 bases between the germline ends. This CDR3 reads CASSRGGQVTYEQYF. In nucleotides, the CDR3 is TGTGCCAGCAGCCGGGGGGGACAGGTTACCTACGAGCAGTACTTC.

The chain is built from TRBV29-1 and TRBJ1-1, with 10 bases that match TRBD1. The CDR3 totals 14 residues. Germline V gene sequence: CDR1 SQVTM, CDR2 ANQGSEA. The ends lost 3 bases at V and 5 bases at J; junction bases unmatched: 6. CDR3 sequence reads: CSVENGQGETEAFF. The CDR3 coding sequence is TGCAGCGTTGAGAACGGACAGGGGGAGACTGAAGCTTTCTTT.

The gene calls are TRBV2 and TRBJ2-7; a possible D gene is TRBD2 (5 bases). The CDR3 contains 13 residues. The germline gives CDR1 SNHLY, CDR2 FYNNEI. The ends were cut back, 3 bases at V and 9 bases at J, with 15 bases in the middle. The CDR3 DNA follows: TGTGCCAGCAGTGATAGCGCGGTGGTCGCGCAGTACTTC. Its protein is CASSDSAVVAQYF.

V usage is TRBV6-5 and J usage is TRBJ1-1; D is unclear. This CDR3 has 14 amino acids. V was shortened by 0 bases and J by 8 bases, with 13 bases between the two germline ends. Germline assignment: CDR1 MNHEY and CDR2 SVGAGI. The CDR3 nucleotides read TGTGCCAGCAGTTACTCTGGACCTAGACCCGAAGCTTTCTTT. Encoded protein: CASSYSGPRPEAFF.

The V gene is TRBV7-9, the J gene TRBJ1-2, with TRBD1 matching over 7 bases. The V gene end was trimmed by 0 bases and the J gene end by 6 bases; junction bases not matched to a gene: 7. The CDR3 extends over 15 amino acids. Germline V gene lookup returns CDR1 SEHNR and CDR2 FQNEAQ (reference sequence). CDR3 in DNA: TGTGCCAGCAGCTTAGCGCCAGGGGGGTTTAATGGCTACACCTTC. It specifies CASSLAPGGFNGYTF.

The chain links TRBV6-1 to TRBJ1-1; no clear D. Per germline, CDR1 MNHNS and CDR2 SASEGT. The ends were cut back, 6 bases at V and 1 base at J, with 12 bases in the middle. The CDR3 is 14 amino acids. The CDR3 sequence is CASRPGISNTEAFF. The CDR3 DNA reads as TGTGCCAGCAGGCCCGGGATCTCGAACACTGAAGCTTTCTTT.

This rearrangement joins TRBV2 to TRBJ1-4, with 7 nucleotides matching TRBD1. Looked up from germline, CDR1 is SNHLY and CDR2 is FYNNEI. The CDR3 contains 13 residues. The ends lost 5 bases at V and 6 bases at J; junction bases unmatched: 3. The CDR3 bases are TGTGCCAGCAGTCGACAGGGTGATGAAAAACTGTTTTTT. Amino acids: CASSRQGDEKLFF.

This sequence joins TRBV5-1 and TRBJ2-7; 14 bases are a match to TRBD2. V dropped 4 bases and J dropped 0; count of bases not matched to a gene: 9. The germline gives CDR1 SGHRS, CDR2 YFSETQ. There are 18 residues in the CDR3. CDR3 coding DNA: TGCGCCAGCAGCCCGGGGACTAGCGGGAGAACAGGCTCCTACGAGCAGTACTTC. Translation gives CASSPGTSGRTGSYEQYF.

Here the CDR3 DNA reads TGCGCCAGCAGCCAAATGGGTGAGCAGTTCTTC. Amino acids: CASSQMGEQFF. This chain links TRBV4-1 with TRBJ2-1; no definite D call. Germline V gene data show CDR1 as MGHRA and CDR2 as YSYEKL. This CDR3 is built from 11 residues. V was cut by 2 bases and J by 9 bases, with 5 bases left in between.

The rearrangement joins TRBV6-4 to TRBJ1-1; TRBD1 agrees at 7 bases. The CDR3 sequence is 13 residues long. J lost 1 base, V lost 8 bases, and 4 bases had no gene match. Germline CDR1 MRHNA, CDR2 SNTAGT. CDR3 residues: CASRRQGNTEAFF. CDR3 coding DNA: TGTGCCAGCCGACGACAGGGGAACACTGAAGCTTTCTTT.

The chain carries TRBV6-5 and TRBJ2-5; perhaps TRBD1 as D (5 bases). Trimming left V 0 bases short and J 5 bases short, with 16 bases between. The CDR3 is 16 amino acids. Germline lookup yields CDR1 MNHEY and CDR2 SVGAGI. The CDR3 reads CASSYSFGRAIETQYF. Written as DNA, the CDR3 is TGTGCCAGCAGTTACTCGTTTGGCAGGGCGATTGAGACCCAGTACTTC.

The table lists this clone with a few counts. The V call is TRBV20-1, the J call TRBJ1-5; the D is unclear. The CDR3 sequence is 10 residues long. Germline CDR1 and CDR2: DFQATT and SNEGSKA (reference sequence). V was trimmed by 6 bases and J by 9 bases, leaving 9 bases between them. This CDR3 reads CSALFGPQHF. In DNA form, the CDR3 reads TGCAGTGCACTCTTCGGGCCCCAGCATTTT.

The V and J genes are TRBV9 and TRBJ2-3, with TRBD2 matching 9 bases. Unmatched junction bases numbered 4, after V lost 0 bases and J lost 2 bases. CDR1 is SGDLS and CDR2 is YYNGEE in the germline V gene. The CDR3 is 16 residues long. This chain's CDR3 is CASSVEPSGVTDTQYF. CDR3 DNA sequence: TGTGCCAGCAGCGTAGAGCCTAGCGGGGTCACAGATACGCAGTATTTT.

This clone occurred a few times. The V call is TRBV27, the J call TRBJ2-7, with 10 bases aligning to TRBD2. V shed 3 bases, J shed 6 bases, and the junction held 8 bases outside the gene matches. CDR1 MNHEY and CDR2 SMNVEV come from the germline V gene (reference sequence). The CDR3 runs to 15 residues. The CDR3 here is CASSFNLAGVTEQYF. DNA of the CDR3: TGTGCCAGCAGTTTTAACCTAGCGGGAGTAACCGAGCAGTACTTC.

J is TRBJ2-7 and V is TRBV6-5; no reliable D call. The CDR3 sequence is 11 residues long. V was shortened by 5 bases and J by 5 bases, with 7 bases between the two germline ends. Germline CDR1 reads MNHEY; CDR2 reads SVGAGI. CDR3 sequence: CASSDYNEQYF. The DNA for the CDR3 is TGTGCCAGCAGTGATTACAACGAGCAGTACTTC.

This chain connects TRBV19 to TRBJ2-2; TRBD2 aligns across 13 bases. This CDR3 is 18 amino acids long. Germline V CDR1 and CDR2: LNHDA, SQIVND (reference sequence). After removal of 2 bases from V and 0 bases from J, the junction contained 3 bases not matched to a gene. CDR3 DNA: TGTGCCAGTAGTATACTACTAGCGGGAGGGACGAACACCGGGGAGCTGTTTTTT. As protein: CASSILLAGGTNTGELFF.

The gene calls are TRBV30 and TRBJ2-7; 8 nucleotides match TRBD1. The CDR3 consists of 14 residues. Germline V CDR1 and CDR2: GTSNPN, SVGIG (reference sequence). The V gene end was trimmed by 4 bases and the J gene end by 5 bases; junction bases not matched to a gene: 10. The CDR3 DNA is TGTGCCTGGAATTCAGGGGGCTTGAAAAACGAGCAGTACTTC. Translating it yields CAWNSGGLKNEQYF.

V and J are TRBV18 and TRBJ2-1, with TRBD2 identical over 8 bases. The ends lost 6 bases at V and 3 bases at J; junction bases unmatched: 13. Germline values: CDR1 KGHSH, CDR2 LQKENI. The CDR3 totals 17 residues. CDR3 loop: CASSLRGPSGLYNEQFF. The DNA for the CDR3 is TGTGCCAGCTCCCTCCGGGGTCCTAGCGGGCTCTACAATGAGCAGTTCTTC.

V usage is TRBV4-1 and J usage is TRBJ2-1; D gene ambiguous. This CDR3 region has 14 residues. The V end was cut by 3 bases, the J end by 3 bases, with 9 bases between. Per the germline V gene, CDR1 is MGHRA and CDR2 is YSYEKL. CDR3 residues: CASSQPYYYNEQFF. Written as DNA, the CDR3 is TGCGCCAGCAGCCAGCCCTACTACTACAATGAGCAGTTCTTC.

The chain employs TRBV6-1 and TRBJ2-7; no definite D call. CDR3 length: 13 residues. CDR1 is MNHNS and CDR2 is SASEGT in the germline V gene. Trimming stripped 4 bases from V and 3 bases from J, with 10 bases between. Here the CDR3 reads CASSGQLSYEQYF. CDR3 coding DNA: TGTGCCAGCAGTGGTCAGCTTAGCTACGAGCAGTACTTC.

This chain uses TRBV18 with TRBJ1-1, with D unresolved. The CDR3 runs to 14 residues. Germline loops: CDR1 KGHSH, CDR2 LQKENI. The ends were cut back, 4 bases at V and 0 bases at J, with 9 bases in the middle. CDR3 sequence: CASSRELMNTEAFF. CDR3 DNA: TGTGCCAGCTCACGGGAACTCATGAACACTGAAGCTTTCTTT.

This sequence joins TRBV5-1 and TRBJ2-5; TRBD2 matches 9 bases. The CDR3 loop spans 16 amino acids. V gave up 0 bases and J gave up 4 bases; unmatched junction bases: 7. Germline CDR1 SGHRS, CDR2 YFSETQ. As DNA, the CDR3 is TGCGCCAGCAGCTTGGGGGTTAGCGGGAGACCAGAGACCCAGTACTTC. Translated: CASSLGVSGRPETQYF.